This passage covers 13 T cell receptor beta chains from one sample sequenced in a study of PD-L1 blockade in urothelial cancer. Time point of the sample: pretreatment peripheral blood. Here immunoSEQ multiplex PCR was the method, and the copy in TCRdb shows in-frame clones only, minus some. The repertoire holds 70,000 to 95,000 clones, with about four fifths as singletons. This specimen was PBMCs, taken around atezolizumab (anti-PD-L1) treatment. Receptor source: a man in his 60s with urothelial cancer.

This chain uses TRBV25-1 with TRBJ1-3; no firm D call. Germline V CDR1 and CDR2: MGHDK, SYGVNS. The CDR3 runs 16 residues. With 4 bases removed from V and 0 bases from J, the gap between germline ends came to 13 bases. The CDR3 nucleotides are TGTGCCAGCAGTGGCCCCTCGGGAATCTCTGGAAACACCATATATTTT. As protein: CASSGPSGISGNTIYF.

The CDR3 spells CASSATGQNYGYTF. The CDR3 DNA reads TGTGCCAGCAGCGCTACCGGACAGAACTATGGCTACACCTTC. This sequence joins TRBV28 and TRBJ1-2; TRBD1 might be the D (6 bases). CDR1 is MDHEN and CDR2 is SYDVKM in the germline V gene. Trimming took 6 bases from V and 2 from J, leaving 13 bases between them. The length of the CDR3 is 14 residues.

This sequence joins TRBV10-3 and TRBJ1-2; no clear D gene. Trimming removed 8 bases at V and 3 bases at J, with 7 bases between. The CDR3 sequence is 11 residues long. Per the germline V gene, CDR1 is ENHRY and CDR2 is SYGVKD. DNA of the CDR3: TGTGCCATCGTCGAGGACTATGGCTACACCTTC. It is translated as CAIVEDYGYTF.

The chain couples TRBV28 to TRBJ2-7, with 7 bases matching TRBD1. The CDR3 spans 16 residues. Per the germline V gene, CDR1 is MDHEN and CDR2 is SYDVKM. The trim removed 1 base at V and 3 bases at J, leaving 9 bases unmatched. CDR3 sequence reads: CASSLSSPGTDYEQYF. In DNA form, the CDR3 reads TGTGCCAGCAGTTTATCCTCCCCCGGGACAGACTACGAGCAGTACTTC. Supplemented by reference TRBV28 and TRBJ2-7, the full variable domain reads DVKVTQSSRYLVKRTGEKVFLECVQDMDHENMFWYRQDPGLGLRLIYFSYDVKMKEKGDIPEGYSVSREKKERFSLILESASTNQTSMYLCASSLSSPGTDYEQYFGPGTRLTVT.

V is TRBV5-4 and J is TRBJ1-2, with D possibly matching TRBD1 (6 bases). The V gene's germline CDR1 is SGHNT and CDR2 YYREEE (reference sequence). V lost 0 bases to trimming and J lost 4 bases, with 16 bases between them. This CDR3 region has 16 residues. The CDR3 region has the DNA TGTGCCAGCAGCTTGGCAGGGGATAGAGCGACCTATGGCTACACCTTC. Protein: CASSLAGDRATYGYTF.

By sample fraction, this clone is medium-sized. V usage is TRBV19 and J usage is TRBJ2-7; no definite D call. In germline, CDR1 is LNHDA, CDR2 SQIVND (reference sequence). The CDR3 contains 12 residues. Trimming cost V 8 bases and J 4 bases, with 12 bases left between them. CDR3: CASSPRIYEQYF. The CDR3 DNA reads as TGTGCCAGTTCCCCGAGAATTTACGAGCAGTACTTC.

The gene calls are TRBV7-2 and TRBJ1-5, with D uncertain. V was clipped by 1 base and J by 9 bases, with 10 bases between them. Germline CDR1 and CDR2: SGHTA and FQGNSA. The CDR3 extends over 13 amino acids. CDR3 sequence reads: CASSLEEVTPQHF. CDR3 bases: TGTGCCAGCAGCTTAGAAGAGGTAACGCCCCAGCATTTT.

The CDR3 sequence is CAISGPSGSHEQFF. DNA of the CDR3: TGTGCCATCAGTGGCCCTAGCGGGAGTCATGAGCAGTTCTTC. V usage is TRBV10-3 and J usage is TRBJ2-1, with 10 positions matching TRBD2. The junction had 5 bases not matched to a gene; V was cut back by 4 bases and J by 8 bases. Germline CDR1 ENHRY, CDR2 SYGVKD. The CDR3 spans 14 residues.

The chain recombines TRBV5-1 with TRBJ2-6, with a possible D match to TRBD2 (5 bases). The CDR3 loop spans 15 amino acids. From germline, CDR1 is SGHRS and CDR2 YFSETQ. V gave up 4 bases and J gave up 9 bases, with 17 bases separating them. CDR3 loop: CASSKTTLTGNVLTF. CDR3 nucleotides: TGCGCCAGCAGCAAGACTACCTTGACGGGCAACGTCCTGACTTTC.

This chain links TRBV29-1 with TRBJ2-1; D is perhaps TRBD1 (5 bases). Trimming removed 3 bases from V and 2 bases from J, with 20 bases in between. Germline lookup yields CDR1 SQVTM and CDR2 ANQGSEA. This CDR3 region has 17 residues. CDR3 in amino acids: CSVESVGPPRAYNEQFF. The CDR3 DNA sequence: TGCAGCGTTGAGAGCGTAGGACCTCCCAGGGCCTACAATGAGCAGTTCTTC.

The V and J genes are TRBV6-5 and TRBJ1-3, with a tentative D call TRBD1 (6 bases). Between the trimmed V and J ends, which lost 0 bases and 4 bases, there was a span of 10 bases. CDR3 length equals 15 residues. The germline CDR1 and CDR2 sequences are MNHEY and SVGAGI. CDR3: CASSYSAGVGNTIYF. The CDR3, as DNA: TGTGCCAGCAGTTACTCCGCAGGGGTAGGAAACACCATATATTTT.

The V call is TRBV11-3, the J call TRBJ1-1; no clear D gene. Per germline, CDR1 SGHNT and CDR2 YENEEA. Trimming removed 5 bases from V and 4 bases from J, with 11 bases in between. CDR3 length: 13 amino acids. The CDR3 DNA reads as TGTGCCAGCAGCCGAAGTGGCCCCACTGAAGCTTTCTTT. It yields the protein CASSRSGPTEAFF.

This chain uses TRBV7-2 with TRBJ2-3, with unresolved D. CDR3 length: 14 residues. Germline V gene data show CDR1 as SGHTA and CDR2 as FQGNSA. V lost 3 bases to trimming and J lost 3 bases, with 10 bases between them. CDR3 in amino acids: CASSLARMTDTQYF. The CDR3, as DNA: TGTGCCAGCAGCTTGGCTAGGATGACAGATACGCAGTATTTT.